A single sample gave rise to the 28 T cell receptor beta chains below, sequenced in a study of shared clonotypes between healthy human individuals. Sequencing used immunoSEQ multiplex PCR; TCRdb keeps in-frame clones, though not all of them. Of 550,000 to 850,000 clones in the sample, roughly two thirds were seen once. The sequenced sample was memory CD4+ T cells sorted from blood. Subset specified: CD45RA-negative fraction. The receptors were sampled from a woman in her twenties or thirties in good health.

The chain is built from TRBV5-4 and TRBJ2-3; no firm D call. The CDR3 consists of 16 residues. Trimming shortened V by 1 base and J by 0 bases, and 12 bases separated the two germline ends. Germline V gene sequence: CDR1 SGHNT, CDR2 YYREEE (reference sequence). The CDR3 sequence is CASSLPGKTSTDTQYF. CDR3 bases: TGTGCCAGCAGCTTGCCCGGAAAAACTAGCACAGATACGCAGTATTTT.

The chain combines TRBV28 with TRBJ2-1; 10 nucleotides align to TRBD2. V was pared by 3 bases and J by 11 bases, with 7 bases of the junction left unmatched. There are 14 residues in the CDR3. Germline V lookup: CDR1 MDHEN, CDR2 SYDVKM. The CDR3 sequence is CASSFLLAGAQQFF. In nucleotides, the CDR3 is TGTGCCAGCAGTTTTCTGCTAGCGGGAGCCCAGCAGTTCTTC.

This clone was seen a handful of times. This chain connects TRBV7-9 to TRBJ2-2, with 7 bases identical to TRBD1. With 7 bases clipped from V and 3 bases from J, the junction kept 5 bases outside the gene matches. There are 14 residues in the CDR3. The germline V gene encodes CDR1 SEHNR and CDR2 FQNEAQ (reference sequence). The CDR3 DNA sequence: TGTGCCAGCACCCGACAGGGCGACACCGGGGAGCTGTTTTTT. Encoded protein: CASTRQGDTGELFF.

The rearrangement joins TRBV29-1 to TRBJ2-1; no firm D call. Trimming pared 4 bases from V and 0 bases from J, leaving 13 bases between. The CDR3 loop spans 15 amino acids. CDR1 SQVTM and CDR2 ANQGSEA come from the germline V gene. The DNA for the CDR3 is TGCAGCGTTGGTATAGGACCCAACTCCTACAATGAGCAGTTCTTC. Protein product: CSVGIGPNSYNEQFF.

This clone was seen a handful of times. This chain uses TRBV6-1 with TRBJ2-1, with TRBD2 as a possible D gene (5 bases). V gave up 6 bases and J gave up 0 bases, with 12 bases separating them. CDR3 size: 15 residues. The V gene's germline CDR1 is MNHNS and CDR2 SASEGT. This chain's CDR3 is CASRLAASSYNEQFF. The CDR3 region has the DNA TGTGCCAGCAGGCTAGCTGCAAGCTCCTACAATGAGCAGTTCTTC.

The chain carries TRBV28 and TRBJ2-3; 9 bases line up with TRBD1. This CDR3 has 16 amino acids. V trimming: 5 bases; J trimming: 8 bases; junction bases outside the gene matches: 14. CDR1 and CDR2 from the germline V gene are MDHEN and SYDVKM. CDR3 in amino acids: CASSPSLWDRVGTQYF. The CDR3 DNA follows: TGTGCCAGCAGTCCTAGTCTCTGGGACAGGGTTGGTACGCAGTATTTT. Drawing the rest from reference TRBV28 and TRBJ2-3, the complete variable domain is DVKVTQSSRYLVKRTGEKVFLECVQDMDHENMFWYRQDPGLGLRLIYFSYDVKMKEKGDIPEGYSVSREKKERFSLILESASTNQTSMYLCASSPSLWDRVGTQYFGPGTRLTVL.

The V and J genes are TRBV2 and TRBJ2-5; D perhaps matches TRBD1 (6 bases). V lost 10 bases to trimming and J lost 4 bases, with 13 bases between them. The germline gives CDR1 SNHLY, CDR2 FYNNEI. This CDR3 has 12 residues. CDR3 region: CATADRGETQYF. CDR3 sequence (DNA): TGTGCCACCGCGGACAGAGGAGAGACCCAGTACTTC.

Notes on this clone: No conserved phenylalanine or tryptophan is present at the end of the CDR3, so a read error is the likely explanation. It is unclear where the CDR3 begins or ends on the DNA, so no DNA is shown, and the CDR3 is as TCRdb lists it. This rearrangement joins TRBV7-9 to TRBJ2-7; TRBD1, the D gene given by the table, was not confirmed from the DNA. In germline, CDR1 is SEHNR, CDR2 FQNEAQ (reference sequence). The CDR3 is 11 residues long, ends included. The CDR3 here is CASSKDRTSIY.

This clone has just one count. The same CDR3 can be traced to other DNA sequences in this sample. This chain joins TRBV10-1 and TRBJ1-5; D unclear. Trimming cost V 0 bases and J 1 base, with 1 base left between them. The length of the CDR3 is 13 residues. Germline CDR1 and CDR2: WNHNN and SYGVQD (reference sequence). The CDR3 loop is CASSESSNQPQHF. In DNA, the CDR3 is TGCGCCAGCAGTGAGTCAAGCAATCAGCCCCAGCATTTT.

V usage is TRBV2 and J usage is TRBJ2-2; D may match TRBD1 or TRBD2 (5 bases each). Between the trimmed V and J ends, which lost 6 bases and 0 bases, there was a span of 8 bases. CDR1 SNHLY and CDR2 FYNNEI come from the germline V gene. The CDR3 length is 14 residues. In DNA, the CDR3 is TGTGCCAGCAGCGGGGCTTCGAACACCGGGGAGCTGTTTTTT. This sequence encodes CASSGASNTGELFF.

The gene calls are TRBV7-9 and TRBJ2-7; the D is unclear. The CDR3 loop spans 13 amino acids. Deletions cut 5 bases from V and 4 bases from J, with 12 bases between. CDR1 SEHNR and CDR2 FQNEAQ come from the germline V gene (reference sequence). The CDR3 DNA follows: TGTGCCAGCAGCCCCGGCCTAGGGTACGAGCAGTACTTC. The encoded protein is CASSPGLGYEQYF.

This rearrangement joins TRBV28 to TRBJ2-7; no clear D gene. CDR3 length: 13 amino acids. V was shortened by 5 bases and J by 1 base, with 9 bases between the two germline ends. Germline CDR1 reads MDHEN; CDR2 reads SYDVKM. This chain's CDR3 is CASSQKVSYEQYF. In nucleotides, the CDR3 is TGTGCCAGCAGTCAAAAGGTTTCCTACGAGCAGTACTTC.

This clone was detected once. The rearrangement uses TRBV6-1 and TRBJ1-3; a weak D match, TRBD1 (5 bases). Trimming removed 5 bases at V and 2 bases at J, with 13 bases between. The CDR3 loop spans 15 amino acids. Germline values: CDR1 MNHNS, CDR2 SASEGT. The CDR3 DNA follows: TGTGCCAGCAGTAGGGCAGGGCGCGCTGGAAACACCATATATTTT. Amino acid sequence: CASSRAGRAGNTIYF.

The chain is built from TRBV19 and TRBJ2-3; TRBD2 is a possible D gene (5 bases). The CDR3 has 15 residues. Trimming stripped 3 bases from V and 7 bases from J, with 17 bases between. Looked up from germline, CDR1 is LNHDA and CDR2 is SQIVND (reference sequence). The CDR3 spells CASSIRGSGLNTQYF. The DNA for the CDR3 is TGTGCCAGTAGTATCCGAGGGAGTGGTTTGAATACGCAGTATTTT. Variable domain in full (rest from reference TRBV19 and TRBJ2-3): DGGITQSPKYLFRKEGQNVTLSCEQNLNHDAMYWYRQDPGQGLRLIYYSQIVNDFQKGDIAEGYSVSREKKESFPLTVTSAQKNPTAFYLCASSIRGSGLNTQYFGPGTRLTVL.

The gene calls are TRBV2 and TRBJ1-6, with a tentative D call TRBD1 (5 bases). The CDR3 covers 16 residues. The ends were cut back, 6 bases at V and 7 bases at J, with 19 bases in the middle. Per germline, CDR1 SNHLY and CDR2 FYNNEI. Here the CDR3 DNA reads TGTGCCAGCAGCCCCGCCGGGCAGGGACGGAATTCACCCCTCCACTTT. Translation: CASSPAGQGRNSPLHF. The complete variable domain, with remaining parts taken from reference TRBV2 and TRBJ1-6, reads EPEVTQTPSHQVTQMGQEVILRCVPISNHLYFYWYRQILGQKVEFLVSFYNNEISEKSEIFDDQFSVERPDGSNFTLKIRSTKLEDSAMYFCASSPAGQGRNSPLHFGNGTRLTVT.

The chain combines TRBV11-2 with TRBJ1-1; 7 bases agree with TRBD1. The CDR3 has 13 residues. CDR1 SGHAT and CDR2 FQNNGV come from the germline V gene. The junction had 1 base not matched to a gene; V was cut back by 5 bases and J by 1 base. The CDR3 region has the DNA TGTGCCAGCAGCGGACAGGAGAACACTGAAGCTTTCTTT. It encodes CASSGQENTEAFF.

The CDR3 spells CASTTDPSSNEKLFF. The DNA of the CDR3 is TGTGCCAGTACCACGGACCCCTCGTCTAATGAAAAACTGTTTTTT. The chain has TRBV19 and TRBJ1-4; D is uncertain. This CDR3 comprises 15 residues. Trimming pared 7 bases from V and 3 bases from J, leaving 15 bases between. Germline loops: CDR1 LNHDA, CDR2 SQIVND (reference sequence).

This rearrangement joins TRBV5-1 to TRBJ1-1; 8 positions agree with TRBD1. V was pared by 4 bases and J by 3 bases, with 8 bases of the junction left unmatched. The germline V gene has CDR1 SGHRS and CDR2 YFSETQ. This CDR3 is 15 amino acids long. CDR3 in amino acids: CASSKTRGLDTEAFF. CDR3 nucleotide sequence: TGCGCCAGCAGCAAAACCAGGGGGCTGGACACTGAAGCTTTCTTT.

V and J are TRBV6-5 and TRBJ2-7; D is unclear. Germline V gives CDR1 MNHEY, CDR2 SVGAGI. Trimming shortened V by 5 bases and J by 0 bases, and 8 bases separated the two germline ends. The CDR3 contains 13 residues. As DNA, the CDR3 is TGTGCCAGCAGTCCGGACGGCTCCTACGAGCAGTACTTC. As protein: CASSPDGSYEQYF.

This clone was detected a few times. The chain is built from TRBV5-1 and TRBJ1-2, with 7 bases lining up with TRBD1. There are 14 residues in the CDR3. Germline CDR1 and CDR2: SGHRS and YFSETQ. The junction had 9 bases not matched to a gene; V was cut back by 4 bases and J by 6 bases. CDR3 nucleotides: TGCGCCAGCAGCCCGGGACAGCCCATGGATGGCTACACCTTC. It translates to CASSPGQPMDGYTF.

V is TRBV5-4 and J is TRBJ2-3; 7 bases line up with TRBD2. The CDR3 contains 15 residues. V lost 4 bases and J lost 8; bases outside the gene matches: 13. CDR1 and CDR2 from the germline V gene are SGHNT and YYREEE (reference sequence). The CDR3 DNA reads as TGTGCCAGCAGCGTAACGGGAGGTGGGGCCCGTACGCAGTATTTT. It specifies CASSVTGGGARTQYF.

The chain recombines TRBV7-9 with TRBJ2-2, with a weak D call TRBD2 (5 bases). The ends were cut back, 6 bases at V and 1 base at J, with 15 bases in the middle. This CDR3 has 16 amino acids. Germline loops: CDR1 SEHNR, CDR2 FQNEAQ (reference sequence). The CDR3 DNA is TGTGCCAGCAGTTCGTTTAGAGGGAGGAACACCGGGGAGCTGTTTTTT. This translates into CASSSFRGRNTGELFF. The full variable domain, with the rest looked up from reference TRBV7-9 and TRBJ2-2, is DTGVSQNPRHKITKRGQNVTFRCDPISEHNRLYWYRQTLGQGPEFLTYFQNEAQLEKSRLLSDRFSAERPKGSFSTLEIQRTEQGDSAMYLCASSSFRGRNTGELFFGEGSRLTVL.

This clone was seen more than once but under ten times. The rearrangement joins TRBV4-1 to TRBJ2-2; the D gene could be TRBD1 or TRBD2 (5 bases each). This CDR3 spans 13 amino acids. Trimming removed 11 bases from V and 5 bases from J, with 15 bases in between. Germline-derived CDR1 and CDR2 are MGHRA and YSYEKL. The CDR3 spells CASRDPRTGELFF. The DNA of the CDR3 is TGCGCCTCTCGGGACCCGAGGACCGGGGAGCTGTTTTTT.

The chain links TRBV7-9 to TRBJ2-7; TRBD1 matches at 9 bases. Per the germline V gene, CDR1 is SEHNR and CDR2 is FQNEAQ (reference sequence). This CDR3 spans 16 amino acids. With V trimmed by 1 base and J by 4 bases, 8 bases remained unmatched. CDR3 region: CASSLVILGQGYEQYF. Here the CDR3 DNA reads TGTGCCAGCAGCTTAGTAATATTGGGACAGGGTTACGAGCAGTACTTC.

The chain employs TRBV6-5 and TRBJ1-5; the D gene is possibly TRBD1 (5 bases). Germline loops: CDR1 MNHEY, CDR2 SVGAGI. This CDR3 has 14 residues. Trimming took 6 bases from V and 0 from J, leaving 9 bases between them. The DNA of the CDR3 is TGTGCCAGCAGAAAGGGGCCTAGCAATCAGCCCCAGCATTTT. Amino acids: CASRKGPSNQPQHF.

The chain recombines TRBV28 with TRBJ2-1, with D perhaps TRBD2 (5 bases). V lost 2 bases to trimming and J lost 4 bases, with 9 bases between them. The CDR3 consists of 14 residues. CDR1 and CDR2 (germline): MDHEN, SYDVKM. CDR3 nucleotides: TGTGCCAGCAGTTTACCTAGCACGTACAATGAGCAGTTCTTC. This translates into CASSLPSTYNEQFF.

The chain joins TRBV6-6 to TRBJ2-7; D remains ambiguous. Trimming shortened V by 0 bases and J by 3 bases, and 6 bases separated the two germline ends. Looked up from germline, CDR1 is MNHNY and CDR2 is SVGAGI (reference sequence). The CDR3 has 13 amino acids. As DNA, the CDR3 is TGTGCCAGCAGTTACTCGGGCAACTACGAGCAGTACTTC. Residues: CASSYSGNYEQYF.

This clone showed up just once. The chain joins TRBV2 to TRBJ2-1; D remains unclear. CDR3 length equals 13 residues. Germline values: CDR1 SNHLY, CDR2 FYNNEI. Trimming removed 8 bases at V and 0 bases at J, with 8 bases between. CDR3 protein: CASHVSSYNEQFF. The CDR3 DNA follows: TGTGCCAGCCACGTCAGCTCCTACAATGAGCAGTTCTTC.